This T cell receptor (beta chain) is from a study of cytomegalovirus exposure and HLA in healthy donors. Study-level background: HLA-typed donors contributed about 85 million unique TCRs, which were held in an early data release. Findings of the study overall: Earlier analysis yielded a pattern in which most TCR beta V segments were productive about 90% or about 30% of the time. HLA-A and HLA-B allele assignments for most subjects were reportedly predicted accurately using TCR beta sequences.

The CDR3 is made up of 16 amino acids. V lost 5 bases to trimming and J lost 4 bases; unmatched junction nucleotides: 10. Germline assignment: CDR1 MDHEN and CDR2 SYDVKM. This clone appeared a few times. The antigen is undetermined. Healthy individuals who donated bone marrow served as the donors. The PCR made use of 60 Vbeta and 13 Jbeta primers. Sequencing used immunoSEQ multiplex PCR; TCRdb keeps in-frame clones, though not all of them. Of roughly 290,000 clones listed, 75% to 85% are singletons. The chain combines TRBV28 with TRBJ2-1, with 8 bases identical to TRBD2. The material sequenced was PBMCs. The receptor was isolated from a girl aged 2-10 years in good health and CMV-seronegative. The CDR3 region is CASSPPRSGGYNEQFF. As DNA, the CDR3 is TGTGCCAGCAGTCCCCCCAGAAGCGGGGGATACAATGAGCAGTTCTTC.